This TCR beta chain originates from a study of T-cell reconstitution after alpha-beta-depleted transplantation in children. Unique molecular identifiers were used to barcode this TCRbeta library. One entry per CDR3 protein, called by TCRdb with MiXCR from the PCR reads. The sample has about 610,000 distinct CDR3 sequences, about 10% seen once. This CDR3 has 11 residues. The V gene's germline CDR1 is MDHEN and CDR2 SYDVKM. Trimming removed 5 bases from V and 7 bases from J, with 5 bases in between. This clonotype was found many times. This specimen was PBMCs from the stem cell graft donor, taken from the stem cell graft. J is TRBJ2-2 and V is TRBV28, with unresolved D. The source of this sequence is a human donor who donated a stem cell graft to a child with acute myeloid leukemia. The CDR3 region has the DNA TGTGCCAGCAGTAAAGGCGGGGAGCTGTTTTTT. It encodes CASSKGGELFF.